This is a list of T cell receptor beta chains from one sample in a study of PD-L1 blockade in urothelial cancer. Method: immunoSEQ multiplex PCR; TCRdb's copy keeps in-frame clones and lacks some. Here the sample spans about 52,000 clones, around 84% being singletons. The material sequenced was PBMCs, taken around atezolizumab (anti-PD-L1) treatment. The receptors were sampled from a man aged 45-60 years with urothelial cancer. Both conserved end residues are part of each CDR3. Each record gives: V gene, J gene, CDR3 protein.

>TRBV18|TRBJ2-6
CASSKAGPNSGANVLTF
>TRBV11-2|TRBJ2-7
CASSLVSGTRNYEQYF
>TRBV6-1|TRBJ2-1
CASSAREGGSYNEQFF
>TRBV28|TRBJ1-3
CASSSSQGRGNTIYF
>TRBV7-9|TRBJ2-1
CASSSEQFF
>TRBV6-1|TRBJ2-1
CASSELVANNEQFF
>TRBV21-1|TRBJ1-2
CASSKGVGPKRHGYTF
>TRBV11-3|TRBJ2-3
CASSLGGQNTDTQYF
>TRBV19|TRBJ1-1
CASRGDEAFF
>TRBV19|TRBJ2-2
CASSTPGGGGTGELFF
>TRBV6-5|TRBJ1-1
CASSYLWGGEAEAFF
>TRBV6-5|TRBJ2-5
CASSRSDRGREQYF
>TRBV7-2|TRBJ2-7
CASTRTGGTYEQYF
>TRBV4-3|TRBJ1-2
CASSQGSESLGYGYTF
>TRBV12-5|TRBJ2-3
CASGTGTGGAGDTQYF
>TRBV7-2|TRBJ2-7
CASSFGSRFYEQYF
>TRBV5-1|TRBJ2-5
CASSLAGTPQETQYF
>TRBV9|TRBJ2-7
CASSPMTSGSYEQYF
>TRBV25-1|TRBJ1-5
CASSDSQGPAGNQPQHF
>TRBV20-1|TRBJ1-2
CSADRGGYTF
>TRBV30|TRBJ2-1
CAWTGGYNEQFF
>TRBV7-9|TRBJ2-1
CASSFRLAGASYSYNEQFF
>TRBV12-5|TRBJ2-3
CASGHRQGGSNTQYF
>TRBV5-4|TRBJ1-6
CASSSPSQGVSKWNSPLHF
>TRBV10-3|TRBJ2-1
CAIRGGLTSSSYNEQFF
>TRBV7-9|TRBJ2-1
CASSSAGEGYNEQFF
>TRBV11-2|TRBJ1-2
CASSFGPGANYGYTF
>TRBV12-5|TRBJ2-2
CASGSSGTSGNTGELFF
>TRBV5-1|TRBJ1-3
CASSFGGWENTIYF
>TRBV20-1|TRBJ2-1
CSADRRYEQFF
>TRBV20-1|TRBJ1-1
CSALLNTEAFF
>TRBV29-1|TRBJ2-5
CSVEKTGGETQYF
>TRBV7-6|TRBJ2-1
CASSSGSSVPQGVLLF
>TRBV4-1|TRBJ1-2
CASSQPPDRGHYGYTF
>TRBV7-8|TRBJ1-2
CASSLRTGPNYGYTF
>TRBV14|TRBJ1-4
CASSQVVTGGRLGLNEKLFF
>TRBV5-1|TRBJ1-2
CASSSGDRATAGYTF
>TRBV7-8|TRBJ1-3
CASSEGVSSGNTIYF
>TRBV9|TRBJ2-7
CASSVGIGQGYEQYF
>TRBV6-5|TRBJ1-5
CASRPTGLQPQHF
>TRBV5-6|TRBJ1-5
CASSSGQALNQPQHF
>TRBV19|TRBJ2-7
CASSISGVSYEQYF
>TRBV6-1|TRBJ1-2
CASAGKYGNYGYTF
>TRBV5-1|TRBJ2-7
CASSLDRVGEQYF
>TRBV29-1|TRBJ1-1
CSVEDPREAFF
>TRBV7-8|TRBJ2-2
CASSQPGQGNTGELFF
>TRBV9|TRBJ1-1
CASSVAQGANTEAFF
>TRBV19|TRBJ2-2
CATAAGVRTGELFF
>TRBV21-1|TRBJ1-2
CASSTGDSNNYGYTF
>TRBV5-6|TRBJ2-3
CASSLLGQGTDTQYF
>TRBV10-3|TRBJ2-5
CAIGREGGETQYF
>TRBV5-6|TRBJ1-5
CASSVGTGRRNQPQHF
>TRBV19|TRBJ2-2
CASTPLLGTGELFF
>TRBV7-3|TRBJ2-3
CASSYGTSGGSSGPDTQYF
>TRBV10-1|TRBJ2-2
CASSGAGVGTGELFF
>TRBV4-1|TRBJ2-7
CASSPGQNEQYF
>TRBV19|TRBJ2-3
CASSPRTSGSWTDTQYF